What follows is one TCR beta chain and its context. This sample stems from a study of blood T cell repertoires in COVID-19. Study information: Sample material is recorded as cDNA or gDNA derived from T cells, B-cell-depleted T cells, or PBMCs.

The CDR3 runs 17 residues. From germline, CDR1 is MNHEY and CDR2 SMNVEV (reference sequence). V was clipped by 2 bases and J by 4 bases, with 18 bases between them. Profiling relied on immunoSEQ multiplex PCR, and the TCRdb table lists in-frame clones only, not all of them. The sample lists tens of thousands of clones, 84% occurring once. Sample: peripheral blood. The rearrangement joins TRBV27 to TRBJ2-1, with a possible D match to TRBD2 (5 bases). The origin of this receptor is a man aged 50-59 years with acute or convalescent COVID-19. The CDR3 region has the DNA TGTGCCAGCAGTTTACCCCGGGGTAGCGCGCTATACAATGAGCAGTTCTTC. It translates to CASSLPRGSALYNEQFF.